Described below is a single TCR beta chain sequence and its context. Per the authors' pipeline: Amplification with reference gene primers provided the estimates of nucleated cell counts. Clones were sequenced by immunoSEQ multiplex PCR, and TCRdb holds only the in-frame ones, with some missing. The V and J calls and clone size are taken from that table; D and trimming were inferred from the DNA. The sample has over 250,000 clones; about nine tenths are singletons. CDR1 is PRHDT, CDR2 FYEKMQ, per germline (reference sequence). Trimming cost V 0 bases and J 6 bases; bases outside gene matches: 3. This CDR3 spans 17 amino acids. This specimen comes from a study of blood T cell repertoires in COVID-19.

The chain links TRBV13 to TRBJ2-2; TRBD2 agrees at 14 bases. This TCR derives from a woman aged 30 to 39 with COVID-19, enrolled during active disease. Sequenced input: peripheral blood. The CDR3 sequence is CASSLGGLAGEAGELFF. CDR3 nucleotides: TGTGCCAGCAGCTTAGGGGGACTAGCGGGAGAGGCCGGGGAGCTGTTTTTT. The entire variable domain, with the rest obtained from reference TRBV13 and TRBJ2-2, is as follows: AAGVIQSPRHLIKEKRETATLKCYPIPRHDTVYWYQQGPGQDPQFLISFYEKMQSDKGSIPDRFSAQQFSDYHSELNMSSLELGDSALYFCASSLGGLAGEAGELFFGEGSRLTVL.